Below, 23 T cell receptor beta chains from the same sample are listed, as sequenced in a study of regulatory and conventional T cells in RAG deficiency. The table came from immunoSEQ multiplex PCR; TCRdb's copy has only in-frame clones and leaves some out. The sample has roughly 35,000 clones, approximately 89% seen once; the top ten hold roughly an eighth. These data were likewise used in another study, on regulatory T cells. From that second work: The primer mix had 52 TRBV and 13 TRBJ primers.

Sequencing used CD8+ T cells sorted from blood. These receptors came from a human donor in good health.

The chain links TRBV6-1 to TRBJ2-7; 11 bases match TRBD2. V gave up 5 bases and J gave up 3 bases; unmatched junction bases: 3. CDR1 and CDR2 from the germline V gene are MNHNS and SASEGT. This CDR3 spans 14 amino acids. The CDR3 region has the DNA TGTGCCAGCAGTCTGGGGACTAGCGGCTACGAGCAGTACTTC. Protein product: CASSLGTSGYEQYF.

The chain links TRBV4-1 to TRBJ2-7, with 7 bases lining up with TRBD2. This CDR3 is built from 14 residues. Germline loops: CDR1 MGHRA, CDR2 YSYEKL. Trimming at V came to 4 bases and at J to 10 bases, leaving 13 bases not matched to a gene. Here the CDR3 DNA reads TGCGCCAGCAGCCCCTCGGGGGGAAGGTATGTCCAGTACTTC. This codes for CASSPSGGRYVQYF.

About this clone itself: One end of the junction varies from germline; a read error may be responsible. The same CDR3 also results from other DNA sequences found in this sample. This rearrangement joins TRBV2 to TRBJ2-2; 8 bases map to TRBD2. Germline CDR1 reads SNHLY; CDR2 reads FYNNEI. The CDR3 runs 17 residues. CDR3 sequence (DNA): TGTGCTAGCAGTGAAGGTGGGCTAGCGGGCTCCACCGGGGAGCTGTTTTTT. Translated, it gives CASSEGGLAGSTGELFF.

The chain uses TRBV7-3 and TRBJ2-2, with 7 bases that match TRBD1. V lost 1 base, J lost 0 bases, and 8 bases stayed unmatched. Germline V gene sequence: CDR1 SGHTA, CDR2 FQGTGA. The CDR3 contains 18 residues. The CDR3 bases are TGTGCCAGCAGCTTAAGGTTTCGTGGGACAGCGAACACCGGGGAGCTGTTTTTT. Translation gives CASSLRFRGTANTGELFF.

The chain has TRBV7-9 and TRBJ1-3, with D unresolved. Germline-derived CDR1 and CDR2 are SEHNR and FQNEAQ (reference sequence). The V and J ends lost 1 base and 4 bases respectively, with 2 bases between them. This CDR3 comprises 12 residues. CDR3 coding DNA: TGTGCCAGCAGCTTAGGCGGAAACACCATATATTTT. This sequence encodes CASSLGGNTIYF.

The gene calls are TRBV6-1 and TRBJ1-2, with D hard to call. The CDR3 length is 11 residues. CDR1 MNHNS and CDR2 SASEGT come from the germline V gene. Trimming took off 6 bases at V and 3 bases at J, with 5 bases between the two ends. The CDR3 region has the DNA TGTGCCAGCAGAAAAGACTATGGCTACACCTTC. Its protein product is CASRKDYGYTF.

The J gene is TRBJ1-1, the V gene TRBV5-6; no clear D gene. V lost 0 bases to trimming and J lost 1 base, with 16 bases between them. The CDR3 runs 17 residues. Germline values: CDR1 SGHDT, CDR2 YYEEEE. This CDR3 is CASSLAPPGGPNTEAFF. CDR3 in DNA: TGTGCCAGCAGCTTGGCCCCGCCGGGCGGGCCGAACACTGAAGCTTTCTTT.

This clone was recorded once. The rearrangement joins TRBV7-2 to TRBJ2-7; 7 bases line up with TRBD1. V lost 5 bases and J lost 3; bases outside the gene matches: 4. Germline V CDR1 and CDR2: SGHTA, FQGNSA. CDR3 length: 13 amino acids. The CDR3 reads CASSPRTGYEQYF. The CDR3, as DNA: TGTGCCAGCAGCCCCCGGACAGGCTACGAGCAGTACTTC.

V and J are TRBV4-2 and TRBJ2-1; 12 nucleotides align to TRBD2. CDR1 and CDR2 from the germline V gene are LGHNA and YNFKEQ. The CDR3 is made up of 20 amino acids. J gave up 3 bases and V 2 bases, and 14 bases lay outside the gene matches. In nucleotides, the CDR3 is TGTGCCAGCAGCCAACTGACAGGGGGGTTGACTAGCGGGAGCTACAATGAGCAGTTCTTC. Protein sequence: CASSQLTGGLTSGSYNEQFF.

The V call is TRBV9, the J call TRBJ1-2; perhaps TRBD1 as D (6 bases). This CDR3 spans 20 amino acids. Trimming shortened V by 3 bases and J by 0 bases, and 27 bases separated the two germline ends. CDR1 is SGDLS, CDR2 YYNGEE, per germline. The CDR3 loop reads CASSEGRSQGFPSPNYGYTF. The DNA of the CDR3 is TGTGCCAGCAGCGAGGGGAGGTCACAGGGATTTCCTTCCCCTAACTATGGCTACACCTTC.

This CDR3 reads CASSESSPHEQFF. CDR3 sequence (DNA): TGTGCCAGCAGTGAGTCATCCCCCCATGAGCAGTTCTTC. The chain recombines TRBV2 with TRBJ2-1; D gene ambiguous. In germline, CDR1 is SNHLY, CDR2 FYNNEI. V was shortened by 3 bases and J by 8 bases, with 11 bases between the two germline ends. This CDR3 has 13 residues.

The chain has TRBV19 and TRBJ1-1; a possible D gene is TRBD1 (5 bases). The CDR3 is made up of 14 amino acids. Trimming removed 0 bases at V and 0 bases at J, with 5 bases between. The germline V gene encodes CDR1 LNHDA and CDR2 SQIVND (reference sequence). The CDR3 is CASSIETVNTEAFF. The CDR3 coding sequence is TGTGCCAGTAGTATAGAGACAGTGAACACTGAAGCTTTCTTT. The full variable domain, rest sourced from reference TRBV19 and TRBJ1-1, is DGGITQSPKYLFRKEGQNVTLSCEQNLNHDAMYWYRQDPGQGLRLIYYSQIVNDFQKGDIAEGYSVSREKKESFPLTVTSAQKNPTAFYLCASSIETVNTEAFFGQGTRLTVV.

The chain links TRBV20-1 to TRBJ2-3, with a possible D match to TRBD2 (6 bases). This CDR3 has 11 residues. The V end was cut by 7 bases, the J end by 9 bases, with 14 bases between. CDR1 and CDR2 (germline): DFQATT, SNEGSKA (reference sequence). The CDR3 reads CSVMDYGTQYF. The CDR3 DNA reads as TGCAGTGTAATGGACTATGGAACGCAGTATTTT.

V usage is TRBV9 and J usage is TRBJ2-5; the match to TRBD1 covers 7 bases. In germline, CDR1 is SGDLS, CDR2 YYNGEE. CDR3 length: 18 residues. The ends lost 3 bases at V and 2 bases at J; junction bases unmatched: 16. The CDR3 nucleotides are TGTGCCAGCAGCGGTCGACCCGGGACAGCAAGCCTACAAGAGACCCAGTACTTC. Its protein product is CASSGRPGTASLQETQYF.

V usage is TRBV11-3 and J usage is TRBJ1-1, with D hard to call. The V end was cut by 5 bases, the J end by 2 bases, with 9 bases between. Germline CDR1 SGHNT, CDR2 YENEEA. The CDR3 runs to 13 residues. The DNA for the CDR3 is TGTGCCAGCAGCCATGGCCTTAACACTGAAGCTTTCTTT. As protein: CASSHGLNTEAFF.

The chain is built from TRBV9 and TRBJ2-1; perhaps TRBD2 as D (6 bases). Trimming removed 1 base from V and 3 bases from J, with 11 bases in between. The V gene's germline CDR1 is SGDLS and CDR2 YYNGEE. This CDR3 has 15 residues. The CDR3 coding sequence is TGTGCCAGCAGCGTATACGGGAGAGGCTACAATGAGCAGTTCTTC. As protein: CASSVYGRGYNEQFF.

This sequence joins TRBV10-3 and TRBJ2-1; 7 bases are a match to TRBD1. The CDR3 spans 14 residues. Germline trimming cut 6 bases from V and 0 bases from J; bases unmatched to any gene: 2. Germline CDR1 and CDR2: ENHRY and SYGVKD. The CDR3 coding sequence is TGTGCCATCAGCGGACAGGTCTCCTACAATGAGCAGTTCTTC. Translation gives CAISGQVSYNEQFF.

This chain uses TRBV11-2 with TRBJ2-7; 10 bases map to TRBD1. The trim removed 4 bases at V and 0 bases at J, leaving 0 bases unmatched. CDR3 length: 14 amino acids. Germline-derived CDR1 and CDR2 are SGHAT and FQNNGV. CDR3 region: CASSWTGGSYEQYF. The DNA of the CDR3 is TGTGCCAGCAGCTGGACAGGGGGCTCCTACGAGCAGTACTTC.

The rearrangement links TRBV6-5 to TRBJ2-1, with D perhaps matching TRBD2 (7 bases). V gave up 1 base and J gave up 3 bases, with 13 bases separating them. CDR1 is MNHEY, CDR2 SVGAGI, per germline. There are 16 residues in the CDR3. Here the CDR3 reads CASSYFGGQVYNEQFF. In nucleotides, the CDR3 is TGTGCCAGCAGTTACTTCGGGGGGCAGGTCTACAATGAGCAGTTCTTC.

J is TRBJ2-7 and V is TRBV5-5, with TRBD2 matching 7 bases. With 0 bases clipped from V and 5 bases from J, the junction kept 5 bases outside the gene matches. The CDR3 consists of 14 residues. Germline V gene lookup returns CDR1 SGHKS and CDR2 YYEKEE (reference sequence). CDR3 sequence: CASSLDGRFNEQYF. The CDR3 region has the DNA TGTGCCAGCAGCTTGGACGGGAGGTTCAACGAGCAGTACTTC.

The chain couples TRBV5-4 to TRBJ2-2; D is unclear. Germline CDR1 SGHNT, CDR2 YYREEE (reference sequence). Trimming took off 0 bases at V and 1 base at J, with 7 bases between the two ends. This CDR3 comprises 15 residues. The DNA for the CDR3 is TGTGCCAGCAGCTTGGGTAGGCAGAACACCGGGGAGCTGTTTTTT. This encodes CASSLGRQNTGELFF.

The chain links TRBV19 to TRBJ1-2; D unresolved. Germline CDR1 is LNHDA and CDR2 is SQIVND (reference sequence). The CDR3 covers 14 residues. V was trimmed by 0 bases and J by 4 bases, leaving 9 bases between them. CDR3: CASSIDRRSYGYTF. For the CDR3, the DNA is TGTGCCAGTAGTATAGACAGGCGATCCTATGGCTACACCTTC.

This clone has only one observation. This chain joins TRBV5-6 and TRBJ2-7; D is unresolved. Germline V gene lookup returns CDR1 SGHDT and CDR2 YYEEEE. The CDR3 spans 13 residues. V was trimmed by 4 bases and J by 1 base, leaving 9 bases between them. The CDR3 spells CASSVSQSYEQYF. CDR3 DNA: TGTGCCAGCAGCGTTAGCCAATCCTACGAGCAGTACTTC.